This T cell receptor beta chain was identified during a study of CD8+CD57+ T cells in acquired aplastic anemia (dated by TCRdb to 2016 to 2019). Broadly, across the study: DNA extracted from sorted CD4+ and CD8+ cells had a mean of approximately 3.3 ug, with a range of roughly 0.17 to 30 ug.

The investigation overall reported the following: Approximately 31 CD8+ CDR3 sequences were found in both patients and controls but appeared to be highly expressed in patients and within the immunodominant clones of the patients. Between patients and healthy controls, no significant difference in CD8+ Simpson's diversity was found (P=0.060).

V is clipped by 1 base and J by 13 bases, and the sequence between their germline boundaries is 8 bases long. Taken from cysteine to phenylalanine, the CDR3 has 11 residues. Left in the record is the CDR3 DNA by itself, 33 bases read in frame from the first base. A remark on this clonotype: Its antigen has not been determined. Nothing much larger sits one base from this clone, and base qualities are not available.

Genomic DNA was used as template for profiling of TCR beta VDJ combinations and CDR3 sequences. TCR repertoire sequencing was run on an Illumina HiSeq 2000. The authors' analysis ran thus. TRBV/TRBJ rearrangement plots, CDR3 size and DJ length profiles, and Simpson's diversity index were used to evaluate the repertoires. Whichever DNA sequence was most abundant in the deep sequencing data was defined as the immunodominant clone. CDR3 amino acid sequences were checked for sharing across subjects and were also compared against the VDJdb database and published repertoires. The public reads were quality trimmed at Q25 with fastp and then assembled into clones with MiXCR by TCRdb, keeping productive beta chains. Every entry covers one CDR3 protein and lists the most common genes and DNA from its rows. These V and J calls are TCRdb output, not the study's own analysis. The sample includes hundreds of thousands of distinct CDR3 sequences, with 56% observed a single time. In total, the top ten clones hold roughly 8% of the sample.

In the study, sorted CD4+ and CD8+ blood T cells from patients with severe aplastic anemia and from healthy subjects underwent deep sequencing of TCR repertoires. Ficoll-Paque density gradient centrifugation was used to isolate peripheral blood mononuclear cells. Before DNA was extracted, CD4+ and CD8+ T cells were sorted using either FACS or magnetic beads. Sample: sorted CD4+, CD8+, or CD8+CD57+ T cells (not recorded which) from PBMCs. This sequence originates from a human donor with severe aplastic anemia or a healthy control (not recorded which). Recombination linked TRBV12-3 or TRBV12-4 to TRBJ2-1; the D gene identity is not certain. CDR3 loop: CASSLVRQQFF. The sequence in DNA is TGTGCCAGCAGTTTAGTCCGACAACAGTTCTTC.